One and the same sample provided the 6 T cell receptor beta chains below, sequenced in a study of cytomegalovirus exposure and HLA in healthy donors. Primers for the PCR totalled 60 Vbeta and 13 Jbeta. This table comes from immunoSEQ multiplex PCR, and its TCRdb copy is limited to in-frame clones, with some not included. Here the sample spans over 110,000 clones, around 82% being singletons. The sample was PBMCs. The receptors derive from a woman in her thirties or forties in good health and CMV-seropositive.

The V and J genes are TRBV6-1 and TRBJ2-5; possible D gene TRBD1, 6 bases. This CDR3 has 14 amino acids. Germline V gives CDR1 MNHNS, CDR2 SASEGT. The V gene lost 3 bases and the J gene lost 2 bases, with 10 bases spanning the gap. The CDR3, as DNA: TGTGCCAGCAGTGACGGGACAATACAAGAGACCCAGTACTTC. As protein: CASSDGTIQETQYF.

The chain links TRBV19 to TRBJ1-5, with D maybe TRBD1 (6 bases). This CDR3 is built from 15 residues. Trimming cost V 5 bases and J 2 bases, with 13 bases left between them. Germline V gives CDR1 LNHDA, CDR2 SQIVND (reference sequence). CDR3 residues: CASSVNRDGNQPQHF. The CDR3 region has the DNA TGTGCCAGTAGTGTAAACAGGGATGGCAATCAGCCCCAGCATTTT.

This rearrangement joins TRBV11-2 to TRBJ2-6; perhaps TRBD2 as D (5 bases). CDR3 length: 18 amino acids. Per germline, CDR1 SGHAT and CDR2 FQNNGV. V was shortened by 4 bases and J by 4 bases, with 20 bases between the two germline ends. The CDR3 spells CASSSAPWTPGGANVLTF. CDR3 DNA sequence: TGTGCCAGCAGCTCCGCCCCCTGGACCCCGGGAGGGGCCAACGTCCTGACTTTC.

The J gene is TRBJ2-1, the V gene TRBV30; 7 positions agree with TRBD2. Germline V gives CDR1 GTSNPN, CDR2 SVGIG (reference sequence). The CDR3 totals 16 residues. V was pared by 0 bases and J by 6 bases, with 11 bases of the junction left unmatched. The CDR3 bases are TGTGCCTGGAGTGTACCGTTGGCTAGCGGATTCAATGAGCAGTTCTTC. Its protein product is CAWSVPLASGFNEQFF. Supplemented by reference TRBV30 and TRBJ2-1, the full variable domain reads SQTIHQWPATLVQPVGSPLSLECTVEGTSNPNLYWYRQAAGRGLQLLFYSVGIGQISSEVPQNLSASRPQDRQFILSSKKLLLSDSGFYLCAWSVPLASGFNEQFFGPGTRLTVL.

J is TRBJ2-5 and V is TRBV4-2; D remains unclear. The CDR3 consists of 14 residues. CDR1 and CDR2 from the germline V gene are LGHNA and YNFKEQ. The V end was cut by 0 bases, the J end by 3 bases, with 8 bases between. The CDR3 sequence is CASSQDGQEETQYF. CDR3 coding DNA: TGTGCCAGCAGCCAAGATGGCCAGGAAGAGACCCAGTACTTC.

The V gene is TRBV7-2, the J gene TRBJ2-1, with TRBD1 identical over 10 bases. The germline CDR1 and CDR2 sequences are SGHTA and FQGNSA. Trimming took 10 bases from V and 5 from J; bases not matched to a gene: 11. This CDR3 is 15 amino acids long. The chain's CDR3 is CATQRVGTGDNEQFF. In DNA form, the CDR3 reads TGTGCCACCCAGCGGGTAGGGACAGGGGACAATGAGCAGTTCTTC.